The 28 T cell receptor beta chains below all came from one sample that was sequenced in a study of T cell repertoires in cytomegalovirus infection. TCRdb ran MiXCR on the reads and lists one entry per CDR3 protein. The sample has approximately 500,000 distinct CDR3 sequences, 16% seen once. The sample taken for sequencing was CD8+ T cells from PBMCs. Receptors were obtained from a human donor in good health (CMV status not recorded). Some clones in this sample may be carry-over from other donors' samples.

In its sample, this clonotype was seen many times. The chain links TRBV11-1 to TRBJ2-3, with D perhaps matching TRBD1 or TRBD2 (6 bases each). CDR3 length: 15 residues. Germline-derived CDR1 and CDR2 are SGHAT and FQDESV (reference sequence). Trimming removed 2 bases at V and 2 bases at J, with 11 bases between. The CDR3 bases are TGTGCCAGCAGCTTAAGGAGGGGGATCACAGATACGCAGTATTTT. Amino acid sequence: CASSLRRGITDTQYF.

This clonotype has just a few counts. This chain joins TRBV13 and TRBJ1-2; 8 positions match TRBD1. Per the germline V gene, CDR1 is PRHDT and CDR2 is FYEKMQ (reference sequence). The CDR3 runs to 17 residues. V lost 0 bases and J lost 5; bases outside the gene matches: 11. The CDR3 reads CASSLGAAGGPRYGYTF. Here the CDR3 DNA reads TGTGCCAGCAGCTTAGGAGCCGCAGGGGGCCCTAGGTATGGCTACACCTTC.

This clonotype was recorded at least ten times. V usage is TRBV29-1 and J usage is TRBJ2-7; the D gene is possibly TRBD2 (6 bases). In germline, CDR1 is SQVTM, CDR2 ANQGSEA. V lost 3 bases and J 4 bases, leaving 10 bases between the germline ends. The CDR3 contains 12 residues. CDR3 in amino acids: CSVEEGSYEQYF. CDR3 nucleotide sequence: TGCAGCGTTGAGGAGGGATCGTACGAGCAGTACTTC.

In its sample, this clonotype was seen many times. The chain has TRBV14 and TRBJ2-1; 8 bases agree with TRBD2. Losses at the gene ends were 7 bases for V and 4 bases for J; bases not matched to a gene: 12. This CDR3 comprises 16 residues. Per germline, CDR1 SGHDN and CDR2 FVKESK. The CDR3 spells CASTEKGSGSYNEQFF. CDR3 sequence (DNA): TGTGCCAGCACCGAAAAAGGAAGCGGGAGTTACAATGAGCAGTTCTTC.

This clonotype was seen many times. V is TRBV5-6 and J is TRBJ2-5, with D unresolved. With 0 bases removed from V and 5 bases from J, the gap between germline ends came to 17 bases. Looked up from germline, CDR1 is SGHDT and CDR2 is YYEEEE. The CDR3 sequence is 16 residues long. The CDR3 reads CASSLEAGTYAETQYF. Written as DNA, the CDR3 is TGTGCCAGCAGCTTGGAGGCAGGAACTTACGCGGAGACCCAGTACTTC.

In this sample, this clonotype turned up a few times. V and J are TRBV20-1 and TRBJ1-5, with D perhaps TRBD1 (6 bases). CDR1 is DFQATT, CDR2 SNEGSKA, per germline (reference sequence). Trimming removed 3 bases at V and 0 bases at J, with 27 bases between. The CDR3 covers 20 residues. CDR3: CSASVRGGGRGSYSNQPQHF. In DNA form, the CDR3 reads TGCAGTGCTAGTGTCAGGGGTGGGGGGAGGGGGTCATATAGCAATCAGCCCCAGCATTTT.

This clonotype appeared a few times. CDR3 amino acids: CASSPGQGRGQPQHF. For the CDR3, the DNA is TGTGCCAGCAGCCCGGGACAGGGGAGGGGGCAGCCCCAGCATTTT. V usage is TRBV9 and J usage is TRBJ1-5; TRBD1 aligns across 10 bases. The J segment lost 7 bases and the V segment lost 4 bases, leaving 8 bases of the junction unmatched. CDR1 and CDR2 (germline): SGDLS, YYNGEE. The CDR3 covers 15 residues. The full variable domain, its missing parts supplied by reference TRBV9 and TRBJ1-5, is DSGVTQTPKHLITATGQRVTLRCSPRSGDLSVYWYQQSLDQGLQFLIQYYNGEERAKGNILERFSAQQFPDLHSELNLSSLELGDSALYFCASSPGQGRGQPQHFGDGTRLSIL.

This clonotype was counted a few times. The rearrangement joins TRBV6-5 to TRBJ1-1, with D tentatively TRBD1 (5 bases). The V and J ends lost 2 bases and 0 bases respectively, with 13 bases between them. Per the germline V gene, CDR1 is MNHEY and CDR2 is SVGAGI. CDR3 length: 16 residues. The CDR3 sequence: CASSYRGAAMNTEAFF. DNA of the CDR3: TGTGCCAGCAGTTACCGTGGGGCCGCTATGAACACTGAAGCTTTCTTT.

V gene TRBV7-9 combines with J gene TRBJ2-1, with D perhaps matching TRBD1 or TRBD2 (5 bases each). CDR1 and CDR2 (germline): SEHNR, FQNEAQ (reference sequence). The germline V and J ends were trimmed by 11 bases and 6 bases, with 11 bases remaining between them. CDR3 length equals 11 residues. As DNA, the CDR3 is TGTGCCCAGCCGAGGGGCAATGAGCAGTTCTTC. Amino acid sequence: CAQPRGNEQFF.

Concerning this clonotype: A much more abundant neighbour one base away suggests this may be a read error. The chain combines TRBV7-6 with TRBJ1-2; TRBD1 agrees at 7 bases. V shed 8 bases and J 9 bases; nucleotides not matched to a gene: 15. Germline V gives CDR1 SGHVS, CDR2 FNYEAQ. This CDR3 contains 14 residues. The CDR3 region has the DNA TGTGCCAGCGGGAAGGGACAGAAAAATTATTGCTACACCTTC. This sequence encodes CASGKGQKNYCYTF.

This clonotype has at least ten counts. The chain recombines TRBV7-9 with TRBJ2-1, with a weak D call TRBD2 (5 bases). Looked up from germline, CDR1 is SEHNR and CDR2 is FQNEAQ (reference sequence). The CDR3 totals 13 residues. V lost 0 bases and J lost 5, with 5 bases in between. CDR3 DNA: TGTGCCAGCAGCTTAGCGCGGGACAATGAGCAGTTCTTC. The encoded protein is CASSLARDNEQFF.

This clonotype has a count of ten or more. The gene calls are TRBV7-9 and TRBJ1-2; D remains unclear. CDR1 and CDR2 (germline): SEHNR, FQNEAQ (reference sequence). Trimming left V 5 bases short and J 4 bases short, with 20 bases between. CDR3 length equals 16 residues. CDR3 DNA sequence: TGTGCCAGCAGCCACCAAGGAGTGGATGAGTTCTATGGCTACACCTTC. The encoded protein is CASSHQGVDEFYGYTF.

This rearrangement joins TRBV6-1 to TRBJ2-2; no clear D. The germline V gene encodes CDR1 MNHNS and CDR2 SASEGT. Trimming cost V 7 bases and J 0 bases, with 12 bases left between them. The CDR3 sequence is 15 residues long. DNA for the CDR3: TGTGCCAGCAACTTACCCAGCACGAACACCGGGGAGCTGTTTTTT. Protein sequence: CASNLPSTNTGELFF.

This clonotype came up a few times. V usage is TRBV27 and J usage is TRBJ2-6; tentative D call: TRBD2 (5 bases). Germline CDR1 and CDR2: MNHEY and SMNVEV (reference sequence). The CDR3 totals 12 residues. Trimming cost V 10 bases and J 4 bases, with 8 bases left between them. CDR3 DNA sequence: TGTGCCACCTCGGGGGGGGCCAACGTCCTGACTTTC. Translation gives CATSGGANVLTF.

The chain joins TRBV27 to TRBJ2-1; D might be TRBD2 (5 bases). This CDR3 region has 15 residues. Germline-derived CDR1 and CDR2 are MNHEY and SMNVEV (reference sequence). V dropped 5 bases and J dropped 6 bases, with 17 bases sitting between them. CDR3 region: CASSPLAFIINEQFF. CDR3 sequence (DNA): TGTGCCAGCAGTCCCCTAGCCTTTATAATCAATGAGCAGTTCTTC.

In its sample, this clonotype was seen once. V gene TRBV27 combines with J gene TRBJ1-1; TRBD1 aligns across 11 bases. This CDR3 region has 15 residues. J was trimmed by 6 bases and V by 7 bases; bases with no gene match: 10. The germline gives CDR1 MNHEY, CDR2 SMNVEV (reference sequence). CDR3 bases: TGTGCCAGCACCGAAGAGGACAGGGGGCTCTCTGAAGCTTTCTTT. It yields the protein CASTEEDRGLSEAFF.

This clonotype was observed at least ten times. The V call is TRBV11-2, the J call TRBJ1-3; D not resolved. CDR1 is SGHAT and CDR2 is FQNNGV in the germline V gene. The CDR3 length is 15 residues. V shed 5 bases and J shed 0 bases, with 11 bases lying between them. CDR3: CASSIQTTSGNTIYF. The DNA of the CDR3 is TGTGCCAGCAGCATCCAGACGACCTCTGGAAACACCATATATTTT.

In its sample, this clonotype was seen many times. The rearrangement uses TRBV6-1 and TRBJ1-1, with TRBD1 identical over 11 bases. V lost 6 bases, J lost 3 bases, and 6 bases stayed unmatched. The CDR3 spans 15 residues. Germline loops: CDR1 MNHNS, CDR2 SASEGT. CDR3 DNA sequence: TGTGCCAGCAGGGGGACAGGGGGATGGGACACTGAAGCTTTCTTT. Amino acids: CASRGTGGWDTEAFF.

V is TRBV9 and J is TRBJ2-3, with 7 positions matching TRBD1. Germline V gives CDR1 SGDLS, CDR2 YYNGEE. The CDR3 is 17 residues long. V trimming: 3 bases; J trimming: 11 bases; junction bases outside the gene matches: 21. The CDR3 region is CASSANHGTAPPEVQYF. CDR3 DNA sequence: TGTGCCAGCAGCGCTAACCACGGGACAGCCCCTCCTGAGGTGCAGTATTTT. The full variable domain, rest sourced from reference TRBV9 and TRBJ2-3, is DSGVTQTPKHLITATGQRVTLRCSPRSGDLSVYWYQQSLDQGLQFLIQYYNGEERAKGNILERFSAQQFPDLHSELNLSSLELGDSALYFCASSANHGTAPPEVQYFGPGTRLTVL.

At least ten counts were recorded for this clonotype. The V call is TRBV7-8, the J call TRBJ2-1; 12 nucleotides agree with TRBD2. The CDR3 is 16 residues long. Germline V gene lookup returns CDR1 SGHVS and CDR2 FQNEAQ. V was clipped by 4 bases and J by 2 bases; unmatched bases: 3. The CDR3 nucleotides read TGTGCCAGCAGCTCGGGACTAGCGGGCACCTACAATGAGCAGTTCTTC. It codes for CASSSGLAGTYNEQFF. Supplemented by reference TRBV7-8 and TRBJ2-1, the full variable domain reads GAGVSQSPRYKVAKRGQDVALRCDPISGHVSLFWYQQALGQGPEFLTYFQNEAQLDKSGLPSDRFFAERPEGSVSTLKIQRTQQEDSAVYLCASSSGLAGTYNEQFFGPGTRLTVL.

Ten or more counts support this clonotype. The CDR3 DNA reads as TGTGCCAGCAGCTTATGGCGGGACACAGATACGCAGTATTTT. Translated, it gives CASSLWRDTDTQYF. This chain links TRBV11-2 with TRBJ2-3; tentatively, D is TRBD2 (6 bases). The CDR3 is 14 residues long. Trimming removed 2 bases at V and 2 bases at J, with 8 bases between. Germline CDR1 and CDR2: SGHAT and FQNNGV.

This clonotype was recorded at least ten times. The CDR3 DNA reads TGTGCTAGTGGTTTGGTACCCCAGTCATCGACCCAGTACTTC. Amino acids: CASGLVPQSSTQYF. This chain links TRBV12-5 with TRBJ2-5, with no clear D. V lost 0 bases, J lost 7 bases, and 12 bases lay in between. This CDR3 is 14 amino acids long. The V gene's germline CDR1 is LGHNT and CDR2 FRNRAP.

This clonotype occurred a few times. The chain employs TRBV7-9 and TRBJ1-2, with TRBD1 matching 9 bases. Per the germline V gene, CDR1 is SEHNR and CDR2 is FQNEAQ (reference sequence). After removal of 5 bases from V and 8 bases from J, the junction contained 9 bases not matched to a gene. The CDR3 sequence is 14 residues long. The CDR3 bases are TGTGCCAGCAGCCTCACAGGGGGCGCTCGGGGCTACACCTTC. Translated: CASSLTGGARGYTF.

This clonotype was counted ten times or more. V gene TRBV6-1 combines with J gene TRBJ1-1, with 7 bases fitting TRBD1. Germline lookup yields CDR1 MNHNS and CDR2 SASEGT. V lost 6 bases to trimming and J lost 1 base; unmatched junction nucleotides: 5. CDR3 length: 14 amino acids. CDR3 in DNA: TGTGCCAGCAGGGAGACAGGGACGAACACTGAAGCTTTCTTT. Translated: CASRETGTNTEAFF.

This clonotype was observed a handful of times. The chain is built from TRBV27 and TRBJ1-1, with D perhaps TRBD1 (5 bases). Germline V lookup: CDR1 MNHEY, CDR2 SMNVEV (reference sequence). The V and J ends lost 5 bases and 3 bases respectively, with 16 bases between them. CDR3 size: 15 residues. The DNA of the CDR3 is TGTGCCAGCAGTCGACTCCCGGGGGGGGACACTGAAGCTTTCTTT. Amino acids: CASSRLPGGDTEAFF.

This clonotype was picked up many times. The chain employs TRBV12-3 or TRBV12-4 and TRBJ2-1; D may correspond to TRBD1 or TRBD2 (5 bases each). Trimming took 6 bases from V and 8 from J, leaving 17 bases between them. This CDR3 is 14 amino acids long. The CDR3 DNA sequence: TGTGCCAGCAGCCCTCAAGGGACCCTATATGAGCAGTTCTTC. Its protein product is CASSPQGTLYEQFF.

This clonotype came up a few times. The chain employs TRBV27 and TRBJ1-2; weak D call: TRBD1 (6 bases). The CDR3 covers 15 residues. Trimming took 5 bases from V and 2 from J, leaving 15 bases between them. Germline V gives CDR1 MNHEY, CDR2 SMNVEV (reference sequence). The CDR3 is CASSRLTGKNYGYTF. The DNA of the CDR3 is TGTGCCAGCAGTCGACTCACAGGGAAAAACTATGGCTACACCTTC.

The J gene is TRBJ2-1, the V gene TRBV7-9; maybe TRBD2 (5 bases). V was cut by 0 bases and J by 4 bases, with 10 bases left in between. Germline V gene lookup returns CDR1 SEHNR and CDR2 FQNEAQ (reference sequence). There are 15 residues in the CDR3. The DNA for the CDR3 is TGTGCCAGCAGCTTAGCGCCAGCGGTATACAATGAGCAGTTCTTC. Translating gives CASSLAPAVYNEQFF.